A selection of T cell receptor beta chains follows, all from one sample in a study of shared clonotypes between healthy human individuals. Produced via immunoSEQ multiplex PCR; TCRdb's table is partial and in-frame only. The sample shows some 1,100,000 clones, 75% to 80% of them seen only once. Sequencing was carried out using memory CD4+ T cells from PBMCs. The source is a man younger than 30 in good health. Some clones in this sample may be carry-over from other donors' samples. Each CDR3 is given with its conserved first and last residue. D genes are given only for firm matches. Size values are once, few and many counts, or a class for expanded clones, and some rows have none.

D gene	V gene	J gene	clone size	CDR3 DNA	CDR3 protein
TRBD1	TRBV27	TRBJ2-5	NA	TGTGCCAGCAGTTCAAACCGCAGGGGGAAACAAGAGACCCAGTACTTC	CASSSNRRGKQETQYF
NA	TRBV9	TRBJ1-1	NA	TGTGCCAGCAGCGTAGGAGTAATGGTCGGTGGCACTGAAGCTTTCTTT	CASSVGVMVGGTEAFF
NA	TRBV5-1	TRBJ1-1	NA	TGCGCCAGCAGCTCAGGACCTCAGCGGGACACTGAAGCTTTCTTT	CASSSGPQRDTEAFF
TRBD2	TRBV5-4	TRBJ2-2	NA	TGTGCCAGCAGCTTCGGGGGGACCGGGGAGCTGTTTTTT	CASSFGGTGELFF
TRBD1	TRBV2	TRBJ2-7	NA	TGTGCCAGCAGGACAGGGGGCTGGGACGAGCAGTACTTC	CASRTGGWDEQYF
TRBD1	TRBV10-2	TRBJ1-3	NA	TGCGCCAGCAGTGAGACTTCCGGGACAGTATCTGGAAACACCATATATTTT	CASSETSGTVSGNTIYF
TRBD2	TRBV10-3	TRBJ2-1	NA	TGTGCCATCACTCCCGGGACTAGCCCCCTGAGTGAGCAGTTCTTC	CAITPGTSPLSEQFF
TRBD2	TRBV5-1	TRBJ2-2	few	TGCGCCAGCGCAATTACTAGCGGGGCCTCGAACACCGGGGAGCTGTTTTTT	CASAITSGASNTGELFF
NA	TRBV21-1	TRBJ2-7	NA	TGTGCCAGCAGCAAAGTCCGCAGGACGTCGACCTACGAGCAGTACTTC	CASSKVRRTSTYEQYF
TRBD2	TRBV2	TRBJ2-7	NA	TGTGCCAGCCGGGGACTAGCGGGAAATGACGAGCAGTACTTC	CASRGLAGNDEQYF
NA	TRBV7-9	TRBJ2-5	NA	TGTGCCAGCAGTCTAAGGTCGCCGCAAGAGACCCAGTACTTC	CASSLRSPQETQYF
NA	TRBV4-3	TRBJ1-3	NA	TGCGCCAGCAGCCAAGACCGTGGAAACACCGTATATTTT	CASSQDRGNTVYF
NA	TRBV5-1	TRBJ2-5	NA	TGCGCCAGCAGCTTCGACAGACTCCAAGAGACCCAGTACTTC	CASSFDRLQETQYF
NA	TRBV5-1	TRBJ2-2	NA	TGCGCCAGCAGCTTGGTGCTCGGGGAGCTGTTTTTT	CASSLVLGELFF
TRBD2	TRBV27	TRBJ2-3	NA	TGTGCCAGCGGGGGACTAGCGGGAGGCGAAGATACGCAGTATTTT	CASGGLAGGEDTQYF
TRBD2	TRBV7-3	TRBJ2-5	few	TGTGCCAGCAGCTCGGGCGGGAGGATTGGGGAGACCCAGTACTTC	CASSSGGRIGETQYF
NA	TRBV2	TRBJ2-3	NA	TGTGCCAGCAGTGAAAGGTCCGATACGCAGTATTTT	CASSERSDTQYF
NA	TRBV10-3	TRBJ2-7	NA	TGTGCCATCAGTGACTTCACGGGGGCATCCTACGAGCAGTACTTC	CAISDFTGASYEQYF
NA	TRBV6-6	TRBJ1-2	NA	TGTGCCAGCAGTTCGGGGTACAGGACGGATATGGTCGGCTACACCTTC	CASSSGYRTDMVGYTF
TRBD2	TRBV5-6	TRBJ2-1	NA	TGTGCCAGCAGCTTGGTAGCGGGAGCCGGCTCCTACAATGAGCAGTTCTTC	CASSLVAGAGSYNEQFF
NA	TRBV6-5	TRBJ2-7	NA	TGTGCCAGCAGCCCGTCTGGGGGCCCCCGGGAGCAGTACTTC	CASSPSGGPREQYF
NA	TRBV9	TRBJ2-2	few	TGTGCCAGCAGCGTAGCCGCTGAGGGTTTCGGGGAGCTGTTTTTT	CASSVAAEGFGELFF
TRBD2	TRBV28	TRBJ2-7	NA	TGTGCCAGCAGTACTAGCGGGAGAGCCCGGGCGGCCGAGCAGTACTTC	CASSTSGRARAAEQYF
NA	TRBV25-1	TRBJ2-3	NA	TGTGCCAGCAGTTACCCCGGGGTCACAGATACGCAGTATTTT	CASSYPGVTDTQYF
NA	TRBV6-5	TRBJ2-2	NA	TGTGCCAGCAGTTACTCTGGCAGCTTCACCGGGGAGCTGTTTTTT	CASSYSGSFTGELFF
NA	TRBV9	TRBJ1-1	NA	TGTGCCAGCAGCGTCGGGGTGAGGAACACTGAAGCTTTCTTT	CASSVGVRNTEAFF
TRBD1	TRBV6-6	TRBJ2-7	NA	TGTGCCAGCATCTTTGGACAGGGTCCCTACGAGCAGTACTTC	CASIFGQGPYEQYF
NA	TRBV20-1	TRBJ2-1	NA	TGCAGTGCCCTTCGGGGCGATGAGCAGTTCTTC	CSALRGDEQFF
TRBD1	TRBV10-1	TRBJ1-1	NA	TGCGCCAGCCCTGAGTGGACAGGGGGGCTTATGAACACTGAAGCTTTCTTT	CASPEWTGGLMNTEAFF
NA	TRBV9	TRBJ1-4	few	TGTGCCAGCAGCGTAGATGGTGAAAAACTGTTTTTT	CASSVDGEKLFF
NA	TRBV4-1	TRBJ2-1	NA	TGCGCCAGCAGCCAAGTCATCGGGAGCTCCTACAATGAGCAGTTCTTC	CASSQVIGSSYNEQFF
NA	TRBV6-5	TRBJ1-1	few	TGTGCCAGCAGTTACTCGATTGGGGGAGTGGGGACTGAAGCTTTCTTT	CASSYSIGGVGTEAFF
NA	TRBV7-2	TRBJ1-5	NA	TGTGCCAGCAGCTTATACGACGGAAGCAATCAGCCCCAGCATTTT	CASSLYDGSNQPQHF
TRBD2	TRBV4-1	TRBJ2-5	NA	TGCGCCAGCAGCCTGGGACTAGCGGGAGGGCCGGAGACCCAGTACTTC	CASSLGLAGGPETQYF
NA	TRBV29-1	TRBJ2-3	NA	TGCAGCGTTGAAAAGTCGGGGCAAACGCAGTATTTT	CSVEKSGQTQYF
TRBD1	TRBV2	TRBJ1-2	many	TGTGCCAACCTCCACCGGGACAGAACTAACTATGGCTACACCTTC	CANLHRDRTNYGYTF
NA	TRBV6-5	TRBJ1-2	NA	TGTGCCAGCTCCAACACCCGAGGAACAGGTGGGGGCTACACCTTC	CASSNTRGTGGGYTF
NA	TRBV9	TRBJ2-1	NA	TGTGCCAGCAGCGTAGGGGGGGTTTACAATGAGCAGTTCTTC	CASSVGGVYNEQFF
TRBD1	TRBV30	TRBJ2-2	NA	TGTGCCCGGGACAGGGGCGGGTCCGGGGAGCTGTTTTTT	CARDRGGSGELFF
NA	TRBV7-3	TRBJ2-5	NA	TGTGCCAGCAGCTTAACGGCGGACCCGGGGACGGAGACCCAGTACTTC	CASSLTADPGTETQYF
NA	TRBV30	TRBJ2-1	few	TGTGCCTGGAGATCTCCTGGTTTGGGGAATGAGCAGTTCTTC	CAWRSPGLGNEQFF
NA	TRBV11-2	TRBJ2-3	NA	TGTGCCAGCAGCTTCCCGTACGGTACGCAGTATTTT	CASSFPYGTQYF
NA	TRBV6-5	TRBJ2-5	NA	TGTGCCAGCAGACGAGGCGGGGCTGGGGAGACCCAGTACTTC	CASRRGGAGETQYF
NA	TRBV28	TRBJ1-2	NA	TGTGCCAGCAGTTTACTAGGCGTAGGACAGAATTATGGCTACACCTTC	CASSLLGVGQNYGYTF
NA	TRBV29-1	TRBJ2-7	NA	TGCAGCGCCCTTATCCCCTACGGAGAGCAGTACTTC	CSALIPYGEQYF
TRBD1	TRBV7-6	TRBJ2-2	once	TGTGCCAGCAGCTCGGGACAGGGAAACACCGGGGAGCTGTTTTTT	CASSSGQGNTGELFF
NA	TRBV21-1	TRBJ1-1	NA	TGTGCCAGCAGCCTCGGGACGGTTAACACTGAAGCTTTCTTT	CASSLGTVNTEAFF
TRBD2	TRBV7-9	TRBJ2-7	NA	TGTGCCAGCAGCCCTAGCGGGAGGGCCGCCGAGCAGTACTTC	CASSPSGRAAEQYF
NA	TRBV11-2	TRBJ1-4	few	TGTGCCAGCAGCCATCGACCGGGTGGGGATGAAAAACTGTTTTTT	CASSHRPGGDEKLFF
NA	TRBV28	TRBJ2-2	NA	TGTGCCAGCAGTTTATGGCTCTACACCGGGGAGCTGTTTTTT	CASSLWLYTGELFF
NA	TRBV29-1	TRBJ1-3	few	TGCAGCGCCCATCGGCCCGGGCATGCTGGAAACACCATATATTTT	CSAHRPGHAGNTIYF